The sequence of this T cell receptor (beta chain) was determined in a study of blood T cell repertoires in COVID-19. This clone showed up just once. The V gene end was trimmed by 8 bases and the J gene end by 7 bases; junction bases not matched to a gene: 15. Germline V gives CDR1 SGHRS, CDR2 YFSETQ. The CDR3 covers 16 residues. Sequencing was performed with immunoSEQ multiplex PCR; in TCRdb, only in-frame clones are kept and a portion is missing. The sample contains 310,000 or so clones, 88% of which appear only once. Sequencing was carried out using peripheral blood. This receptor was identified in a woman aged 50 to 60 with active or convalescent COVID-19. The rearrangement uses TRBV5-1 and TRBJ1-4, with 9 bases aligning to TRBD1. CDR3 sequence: CARGPGQGGRGEKLFF. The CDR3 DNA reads TGCGCCAGGGGCCCGGGACAGGGAGGGAGGGGTGAAAAACTGTTTTTT.